This TCR beta chain derives from a study of beta chain features in type 1 diabetes. Study-wide results and limits: Reads derived from cDNA could over-represent cells showing high TCR expression. The study found fewer insertions and more deletions at VDJ junctions in type 1 diabetes patients.

As every portion of the isolated RNA was reverse transcribed, the sequencing read expressed TCRB transcripts. Sequencing was performed with immunoSEQ multiplex PCR; in TCRdb, only in-frame clones are kept and a portion is missing. In the table there are over 700,000 clones, under 20% of which are singletons. V gave up 3 bases and J gave up 6 bases, with 6 bases separating them. The CDR3 is 11 residues long. Germline V CDR1 and CDR2: MDHEN, SYDVKM. Staining for CD45RO/CCR7/CD25/CD127/CD95/CD27 allowed sorting of CD4+ naive, central memory, regulatory and stem cell-like memory cells. Concerning this clone itself: Its antigen is unidentified. The same CDR3 is also encoded by other DNA sequences in this sample.

The source material was naive CD4+ T cells from blood. The TCR comes from a woman younger than 35 in good health. This rearrangement joins TRBV28 to TRBJ2-7; no reliable D call. The CDR3 sequence is CASSLVREQYF. As DNA, the CDR3 is TGTGCCAGCAGTTTGGTACGCGAGCAGTACTTC.